A selection of T cell receptor beta chains follows, all from one sample in a study of OX40 agonist ivuxolimab in advanced cancers. The table came from immunoSEQ multiplex PCR; TCRdb's copy has only in-frame clones and leaves some out. The sample lists some 60,000 clones, about 83% seen once, with 4% to 5.5% in the top ten. The sample was CD4+ or CD8+ T cells sorted from blood, taken in a trial of the OX40 agonist ivuxolimab. The receptors stem from an adult with an advanced solid tumor such as melanoma, head and neck, liver or kidney cancer. The CDR3 runs from the conserved cysteine through the conserved F or W. The D gene is left open where the match is weak. Size tells how often a clone was seen (once, few, many) or the class of an expanded clone, and some rows leave it out.

>NA|NA|TRBJ1-2|TRBV6-5
CASSYSDGLNYGYTF
TGTGCCAGCAGTTACTCCGACGGCCTTAACTATGGCTACACCTTC
>NA|TRBD1|TRBJ2-3|TRBV7-9
CASSWTGADTQYF
TGTGCCAGCAGCTGGACAGGAGCAGATACGCAGTATTTT
>NA|NA|TRBJ2-2|TRBV10-3
CAISLGQNTGELFF
TGTGCCATCAGCTTAGGACAGAACACCGGGGAGCTGTTTTTT
>NA|NA|TRBJ1-5|TRBV7-9
CASSLGSGNQPQHF
TGTGCCAGCAGCTTAGGGTCAGGAAATCAGCCCCAGCATTTT
>few|NA|TRBJ2-1|TRBV28
CASTPPRGSQFF
TGTGCCAGCACCCCCCCGCGGGGCAGTCAGTTCTTC
>NA|TRBD1|TRBJ1-1|TRBV19
CASTWDRNTEAFF
TGTGCCAGTACCTGGGACAGGAACACTGAAGCTTTCTTT
>few|TRBD1|TRBJ1-5|TRBV7-6
CASSPGQALSNQPQHF
TGTGCCAGCAGCCCGGGACAGGCCCTTAGCAATCAGCCCCAGCATTTT
>few|NA|TRBJ1-1|TRBV29-1
CSVEVPGRMF
TGCAGCGTTGAAGTCCCTGGCAGGATGTTT
>NA|NA|TRBJ2-7|TRBV4-2
CASSQDFRGMAYEQYF
TGTGCCAGCAGCCAAGATTTCCGGGGAATGGCCTACGAGCAGTACTTC
>NA|TRBD2|TRBJ2-2|TRBV10-3
CAISGGLAGFTGELFF
TGTGCCATCAGTGGTGGACTAGCGGGATTCACCGGGGAGCTGTTTTTT
>NA|NA|TRBJ2-1|TRBV10-1
CASSETRDHDNEQFF
TGCGCCAGCAGTGAGACCCGGGACCACGACAATGAGCAGTTCTTC
>NA|NA|TRBJ2-3|TRBV5-4
CASSLRQGTDTQYF
TGTGCCAGCAGCTTGCGTCAGGGAACAGATACGCAGTATTTT
>NA|TRBD2|TRBJ2-7|TRBV6-6
CASNDPGTSSHEQYF
TGTGCCAGCAACGACCCCGGGACTAGCTCCCACGAGCAGTACTTC
>NA|NA|TRBJ2-7|TRBV18
CASSPQWGAEEQYF
TGTGCCAGCTCACCACAGTGGGGGGCGGAGGAGCAGTACTTC
>NA|NA|TRBJ1-3|TRBV2
CASRRGSGNTIYF
TGTGCCAGTAGGAGGGGCTCTGGAAACACCATATATTTT
>NA|NA|TRBJ1-1|TRBV9
CASSVHATPNTEAFF
TGTGCCAGCAGCGTCCATGCAACCCCTAACACTGAAGCTTTCTTT
>NA|TRBD1|TRBJ1-2|TRBV6-1
CASLGQHYGYTF
TGTGCCAGCCTGGGACAGCACTATGGCTACACCTTC
>NA|NA|TRBJ1-5|TRBV7-2
CASSFGGEGRNQPQHF
TGTGCCAGCAGCTTCGGAGGCGAAGGGCGGAATCAGCCCCAGCATTTT
>few|TRBD2|TRBJ2-3|TRBV7-8
CASSLGLAGGDTQYF
TGTGCCAGCAGCTTAGGTCTAGCGGGAGGAGATACGCAGTATTTT
>NA|NA|TRBJ1-2|TRBV4-1
CASSQQKGRGYGYTF
TGCGCCAGCAGCCAGCAAAAAGGACGGGGCTATGGCTACACCTTC
>NA|NA|TRBJ2-1|TRBV7-8
CASSLAGYSVGEQFF
TGTGCCAGCAGCTTGGCAGGTTACTCGGTGGGTGAGCAGTTCTTC
>NA|TRBD1|TRBJ2-5|TRBV19
CASSLGQGARETQYF
TGTGCCAGTAGTCTAGGACAGGGGGCTCGAGAGACCCAGTACTTC
>NA|NA|TRBJ2-7|TRBV6-6
CASREPGYEQYF
TGTGCCAGCAGAGAGCCCGGTTACGAGCAGTACTTC
>NA|TRBD1|TRBJ1-2|TRBV11-2
CASSSPTAGGDLNYGYTF
TGTGCCAGCAGCTCCCCCACCGCAGGGGGCGATCTTAACTATGGCTACACCTTC
>NA|NA|TRBJ1-3|TRBV6-1
CASSEQGIYGNTIYF
TGTGCCAGCAGTGAACAGGGGATTTATGGAAACACCATATATTTT
>NA|NA|TRBJ1-2|TRBV18
CASSPEQGSANYGYTF
TGTGCCAGCTCACCAGAACAGGGATCCGCTAACTATGGCTACACCTTC
>few|NA|TRBJ1-4|TRBV6-5
CASSYSGNREKLFF
TGTGCCAGCAGTTACTCGGGGAATCGGGAAAAACTGTTTTTT
>NA|NA|TRBJ1-2|TRBV28
CASSFWAGRGYTF
TGTGCCAGCAGTTTTTGGGCAGGCAGGGGCTACACCTTC
>few|NA|TRBJ2-5|TRBV28
CASSLSGRTSETQYF
TGTGCCAGCAGTTTAAGTGGCAGGACTTCAGAGACCCAGTACTTC
>NA|NA|TRBJ2-1|TRBV9
CASSARAENLGNEQFF
TGTGCCAGCAGCGCCCGCGCGGAGAACTTGGGCAATGAGCAGTTCTTC
>NA|TRBD2|TRBJ2-3|TRBV6-6
CASGRLAGYMTDTQYF
TGTGCCAGCGGGCGACTAGCGGGGTATATGACAGATACGCAGTATTTT
>NA|NA|TRBJ1-1|TRBV5-1
CASSLSSTEAFF
TGCGCCAGCAGCTTATCAAGCACTGAAGCTTTCTTT
>NA|NA|TRBJ1-1|TRBV7-2
CASNFGVGTEAFF
TGTGCCAGCAACTTCGGTGTAGGCACTGAAGCTTTCTTT
>few|TRBD2|TRBJ2-4|TRBV5-1
CASSWGGFLAKNIQYF
TGCGCCAGCAGCTGGGGGGGATTTCTAGCCAAAAACATTCAGTACTTC
>NA|TRBD1|TRBJ2-3|TRBV6-6
CASSPGQGAKDTQYF
TGTGCCAGCAGCCCCGGACAGGGGGCCAAGGATACGCAGTATTTT
>NA|NA|TRBJ2-1|TRBV7-3
CASSPQGSYNEQFF
TGTGCCAGCAGCCCACAGGGATCCTACAATGAGCAGTTCTTC
>few|NA|TRBJ1-5|TRBV30
CAWSAGGVNQPQHF
TGTGCCTGGAGCGCCGGCGGGGTCAATCAGCCCCAGCATTTT
>NA|TRBD2|TRBJ2-7|TRBV10-1
CASSEGGRGYEQYF
TGCGCCAGCAGTGAAGGCGGGAGAGGCTACGAGCAGTACTTC
>NA|TRBD1|TRBJ1-5|TRBV6-6
CASKTTGATDQPQHF
TGTGCCAGCAAGACTACAGGGGCGACGGATCAGCCCCAGCATTTT
>NA|NA|TRBJ2-1|TRBV2
CASSDMGRGYNEQFF
TGTGCCAGCAGTGATATGGGGCGCGGTTACAATGAGCAGTTCTTC
>NA|TRBD1|TRBJ1-5|TRBV6-1
CASRGTGDRYQPQHF
TGTGCCAGCAGGGGGACAGGGGACAGATATCAGCCCCAGCATTTT
>once|NA|TRBJ1-6|TRBV4-1
CASSQGRGPDNSPLHF
TGCGCCAGCAGCCAAGGACGGGGGCCTGATAATTCACCCCTCCACTTT
>NA|TRBD1|TRBJ1-2|TRBV28
CASSWGQGAYGYTF
TGTGCCAGCAGTTGGGGACAGGGGGCCTATGGCTACACCTTC
>once|NA|TRBJ1-2|TRBV28
CASNIGGGNDYGYTF
TGTGCCAGCAACATTGGCGGGGGGAATGACTATGGCTACACCTTC
>NA|NA|TRBJ2-2|TRBV7-9
CASSLASAGELFF
TGTGCCAGCAGCTTAGCGTCCGCCGGGGAGCTGTTTTTT
>NA|NA|TRBJ2-3|TRBV2
CASYGTDTQYF
TGTGCCAGCTACGGCACAGATACGCAGTATTTT
>NA|NA|TRBJ1-5|TRBV5-6
CASSLAGFNQPQHF
TGTGCCAGCAGCTTGGCGGGGTTCAATCAGCCCCAGCATTTT
>NA|NA|TRBJ1-6|TRBV4-1
CASSQDVSNSGAFDNSPLHF
TGCGCCAGCAGCCAAGATGTTTCCAACTCAGGGGCTTTCGATAATTCACCCCTCCACTTT
>NA|TRBD1|TRBJ2-5|TRBV28
CASIRAPGQGVVAQYF
TGTGCCAGCATCCGAGCTCCGGGACAGGGGGTTGTCGCCCAGTACTTC
>NA|NA|TRBJ1-6|TRBV7-8
CASSRQSSPLHF
TGTGCCAGCAGCCGACAGTCATCACCCCTCCACTTT
>NA|TRBD1|TRBJ1-6|TRBV11-2
CASSGGQAYNSPLHF
TGTGCCAGCAGCGGAGGACAGGCTTATAATTCACCCCTCCACTTT
>NA|NA|TRBJ2-4|TRBV6-5
CASSLGSAKNIQYF
TGTGCCAGCAGCCTGGGGTCGGCCAAAAACATTCAGTACTTC
>NA|TRBD1|TRBJ2-3|TRBV29-1
CSVDLQGADTQYF
TGCAGCGTTGATTTACAGGGGGCAGATACGCAGTATTTT
>NA|NA|TRBJ2-7|TRBV2
CASSEELNYEQYF
TGTGCCAGCAGTGAAGAACTAAACTACGAGCAGTACTTC
>NA|NA|TRBJ2-7|TRBV6-6
CASSSGDEQYF
TGTGCCAGCAGTTCGGGGGACGAGCAGTACTTC